Only a few counts were recorded for the clone carrying this T cell receptor (beta chain). Antigen: not known. This CDR3 spans 15 amino acids. The V segment lost 3 bases and the J segment 6 bases; nucleotides outside the gene matches: 6. Germline-derived CDR1 and CDR2 are SGHDN and FVKESK. This record belongs to a study of beta chain features in type 1 diabetes. General study results and limits: Patients with Type 1 diabetes showed moderately but significantly shorter TCRB CDR3s in all four CD4+ subsets. Possible PCR preference for shorter templates applied equally to patients and controls.

All of the isolated RNA was reverse transcribed, so expressed TCRB transcripts were sequenced. Sequencing of naive, central memory and regulatory T cell samples gave an average of roughly 3.5 million reads. Produced via immunoSEQ multiplex PCR; TCRdb's table is partial and in-frame only. Among 240,000 or so clones listed, about a fifth were seen once. Central memory, naive, regulatory and stem cell-like memory CD4+ cells were sorted by CD45RO/CCR7/CD25/CD127/CD95/CD27. Sequencing was performed on naive CD4+ T cells from blood. The genes are TRBV14 and TRBJ2-1; 9 bases fit TRBD1. This receptor was obtained from a woman aged 40 to 50 with type 1 diabetes. The CDR3: CASSQPGTGPNEQFF. The CDR3, as DNA: TGTGCCAGCAGCCAGCCCGGGACAGGGCCCAATGAGCAGTTCTTC. The whole variable domain, remainder taken from reference TRBV14 and TRBJ2-1, is EAGVTQFPSHSVIEKGQTVTLRCDPISGHDNLYWYRRVMGKEIKFLLHFVKESKQDESGMPNNRFLAERTGGTYSTLKVQPAELEDSGVYFCASSQPGTGPNEQFFGPGTRLTVL.